Shown below are 28 T cell receptor beta chains from a single sample sequenced in a study of cytomegalovirus exposure and HLA in healthy donors. The PCR ran on 60 Vbeta and 13 Jbeta primers. Clones were sequenced by immunoSEQ multiplex PCR, and TCRdb holds only the in-frame ones, with some missing. The table records under 200,000 clones, approximately 81% of them present only once. Source material: PBMCs. The receptors originated from a boy aged 2-15 years in good health and CMV-seronegative.

V is TRBV6-6 and J is TRBJ2-5, with D possibly matching TRBD2 (5 bases). The germline V and J ends were trimmed by 2 bases and 5 bases, with 9 bases remaining between them. The CDR3 loop spans 13 amino acids. Per the germline V gene, CDR1 is MNHNY and CDR2 is SVGAGI (reference sequence). The CDR3 spells CASSYRGGETQYF. CDR3 DNA: TGTGCCAGCAGTTACAGAGGCGGGGAGACCCAGTACTTC.

The rearrangement joins TRBV5-6 to TRBJ1-2, with D possibly being TRBD1 (5 bases). From germline, CDR1 is SGHDT and CDR2 YYEEEE. Trimming cost V 2 bases and J 8 bases, with 13 bases left between them. The length of the CDR3 is 13 residues. This CDR3 is CASSFRQLRGYTF. CDR3 coding DNA: TGTGCCAGCAGCTTTAGACAGCTCCGAGGCTACACCTTC. Full variable domain (outside the CDR3, taken from reference TRBV5-6 and TRBJ1-2): DAGVTQSPTHLIKTRGQQVTLRCSPKSGHDTVSWYQQALGQGPQFIFQYYEEEERQRGNFPDRFSGHQFPNYSSELNVNALLLGDSALYLCASSFRQLRGYTFGSGTRLTVV.

The chain carries TRBV11-2 and TRBJ2-7; 7 bases match TRBD1. J was trimmed by 4 bases and V by 4 bases; bases with no gene match: 10. The CDR3 is made up of 15 amino acids. The germline V gene encodes CDR1 SGHAT and CDR2 FQNNGV. The CDR3 loop reads CASSSPGQNVYEQYF. Here the CDR3 DNA reads TGTGCCAGCAGCTCCCCGGGACAGAACGTTTACGAGCAGTACTTC.

This chain joins TRBV27 and TRBJ2-7; 8 bases line up with TRBD2. With V trimmed by 2 bases and J by 2 bases, 11 bases remained unmatched. Germline CDR1 MNHEY, CDR2 SMNVEV (reference sequence). The CDR3 sequence is 17 residues long. The CDR3 DNA follows: TGTGCCAGCAGTTTAACGACCCGTGGCGGGGGGACCTACGAGCAGTACTTC. This translates into CASSLTTRGGGTYEQYF.

The chain joins TRBV21-1 to TRBJ1-1; TRBD1 is the table's D call, not checked against the DNA. TRBV21-1 is tagged as a pseudogene. The CDR3 spans 21 residues. Written as DNA, the CDR3 is TGTGCCAGCAGCCTGACATGCAGGGGGCTGAGTGTGTTGGTGAGGGACACTGAAGCTTTCTTT. Its protein is CASSLTCRGLSVLVRDTEAFF.

V and J are TRBV30 and TRBJ1-1; a possible D gene is TRBD1 (5 bases). This CDR3 is 12 amino acids long. CDR1 is GTSNPN and CDR2 is SVGIG in the germline V gene (reference sequence). V gave up 5 bases and J gave up 10 bases, with 17 bases separating them. CDR3 amino acids: CAWHDSPGGAFF. CDR3 bases: TGTGCCTGGCACGACAGCCCGGGGGGAGCTTTCTTT.

To note about this clone: At one boundary the junction diverges from the germline segment, which might be a read error. The DNA for the CDR3 is TGTGCCAGCAGTCCTAGGCACACGGAACGCCTCTTC. The encoded protein is CASSPRHTERLF. The J gene is TRBJ2-1, the V gene TRBV28; D unresolved. The CDR3 has 12 amino acids. The germline CDR1 and CDR2 sequences are MDHEN and SYDVKM.

The V and J genes are TRBV28 and TRBJ1-1, with 7 bases identical to TRBD1. The CDR3 loop spans 16 amino acids. V shed 3 bases, J shed 4 bases, and the junction held 11 bases outside the gene matches. The germline gives CDR1 MDHEN, CDR2 SYDVKM. CDR3 in amino acids: CASSFGDRDYFTEAFF. CDR3 DNA: TGTGCCAGCAGTTTCGGAGACAGGGATTATTTCACTGAAGCTTTCTTT.

The chain is built from TRBV5-1 and TRBJ1-1; perhaps TRBD1 as D (5 bases). Trimming left V 0 bases short and J 4 bases short, with 10 bases between. The CDR3 runs 14 residues. Germline V gene lookup returns CDR1 SGHRS and CDR2 YFSETQ. The CDR3 sequence is CASSLAGRGTEAFF. CDR3 nucleotides: TGCGCCAGCAGCTTGGCAGGGAGGGGCACTGAAGCTTTCTTT.

This clone was observed a single time. V gene TRBV5-1 combines with J gene TRBJ2-2; D remains unclear. This CDR3 spans 15 amino acids. In germline, CDR1 is SGHRS, CDR2 YFSETQ. Trimming left V 1 base short and J 5 bases short, with 12 bases between. The CDR3 DNA follows: TGCGCCAGCAGCTTGAGGCTAGTCCGAACCGGGGAGCTGTTTTTT. Its translation: CASSLRLVRTGELFF.

V is TRBV9 and J is TRBJ2-3; D possibly corresponds to TRBD2 (6 bases). The V end was cut by 2 bases, the J end by 0 bases, with 10 bases between. CDR1 and CDR2 (germline): SGDLS, YYNGEE. This CDR3 spans 15 amino acids. CDR3 bases: TGTGCCAGCAGCGTCAGCGGGTCTAGCACAGATACGCAGTATTTT. Translated, it gives CASSVSGSSTDTQYF.

V is TRBV19 and J is TRBJ2-7, with D unresolved. V lost 3 bases, J lost 3 bases, and 12 bases lay in between. Germline V gene data show CDR1 as LNHDA and CDR2 as SQIVND (reference sequence). The CDR3 sequence is 14 residues long. The CDR3 DNA is TGTGCCAGTAGTATTAGGCAGGCGCGCTACGAGCAGTACTTC. Translating it yields CASSIRQARYEQYF. Full variable domain (outside the CDR3, taken from reference TRBV19 and TRBJ2-7): DGGITQSPKYLFRKEGQNVTLSCEQNLNHDAMYWYRQDPGQGLRLIYYSQIVNDFQKGDIAEGYSVSREKKESFPLTVTSAQKNPTAFYLCASSIRQARYEQYFGPGTRLTVT.

The chain has TRBV2 and TRBJ2-7; a weak D match, TRBD1 (5 bases). The CDR3 runs 14 residues. Trimming cost V 7 bases and J 2 bases, with 15 bases left between them. Germline V CDR1 and CDR2: SNHLY, FYNNEI. This CDR3 reads CASNYGAGAYEQYF. The CDR3 DNA sequence: TGTGCCAGCAATTATGGGGCAGGAGCCTACGAGCAGTACTTC.

The genes are TRBV5-4 and TRBJ2-1; TRBD2 matches 11 bases. V shed 3 bases and J 8 bases; nucleotides not matched to a gene: 7. The CDR3 has 15 residues. Germline V gene lookup returns CDR1 SGHNT and CDR2 YYREEE (reference sequence). As DNA, the CDR3 is TGTGCCAGCAGCTCCCTAGCGGGAGGATTGTATGAGCAGTTCTTC. The encoded protein is CASSSLAGGLYEQFF.

J is TRBJ2-7 and V is TRBV2; 8 bases match TRBD2. The CDR3 runs to 14 residues. The junction had 3 bases not matched to a gene; V was cut back by 3 bases and J by 2 bases. Germline assignment: CDR1 SNHLY and CDR2 FYNNEI. DNA of the CDR3: TGTGCCAGCAGTGATAGCGGGATGACCTACGAGCAGTACTTC. Translated, it gives CASSDSGMTYEQYF. The full variable domain, its missing parts supplied by reference TRBV2 and TRBJ2-7, is EPEVTQTPSHQVTQMGQEVILRCVPISNHLYFYWYRQILGQKVEFLVSFYNNEISEKSEIFDDQFSVERPDGSNFTLKIRSTKLEDSAMYFCASSDSGMTYEQYFGPGTRLTVT.

This clone has just one count. V is TRBV19 and J is TRBJ2-1; D might be TRBD2 (5 bases). Trimming pared 3 bases from V and 0 bases from J, leaving 12 bases between. Germline-derived CDR1 and CDR2 are LNHDA and SQIVND (reference sequence). The CDR3 is 16 residues long. CDR3 sequence (DNA): TGTGCCAGTAGTATTGGGGAAGGGAGCTCCTACAATGAGCAGTTCTTC. Protein: CASSIGEGSSYNEQFF.

This chain uses TRBV6-1 with TRBJ1-2; D is undetermined. The germline V gene encodes CDR1 MNHNS and CDR2 SASEGT. This CDR3 comprises 12 residues. V lost 7 bases and J lost 4, with 10 bases in between. The CDR3, as DNA: TGTGCCAGCATGATGGTTAGCTATGGCTACACCTTC. It translates to CASMMVSYGYTF.

The chain employs TRBV11-2 and TRBJ2-7, with TRBD1 identical over 9 bases. The CDR3 runs to 13 residues. Trimming cost V 5 bases and J 6 bases; bases outside gene matches: 5. Germline V gene sequence: CDR1 SGHAT, CDR2 FQNNGV. The chain's CDR3 is CASSPGQGSEQYF. In DNA form, the CDR3 reads TGTGCCAGCAGCCCAGGACAGGGGAGCGAGCAGTACTTC.

The chain links TRBV28 to TRBJ2-7; 8 bases map to TRBD2. V gave up 6 bases and J gave up 4 bases; unmatched junction bases: 11. The CDR3 has 15 residues. The germline gives CDR1 MDHEN, CDR2 SYDVKM. The CDR3 spells CASSPVPGGVYEQYF. The CDR3 DNA sequence: TGTGCCAGCAGCCCAGTACCGGGAGGGGTATACGAGCAGTACTTC. Based on the CDR3 plus reference TRBV28 and TRBJ2-7, the full variable domain is DVKVTQSSRYLVKRTGEKVFLECVQDMDHENMFWYRQDPGLGLRLIYFSYDVKMKEKGDIPEGYSVSREKKERFSLILESASTNQTSMYLCASSPVPGGVYEQYFGPGTRLTVT.

The gene calls are TRBV6-1 and TRBJ2-2; D gene uncertain. The CDR3 runs 14 residues. The V end was cut by 7 bases, the J end by 4 bases, with 13 bases between. Germline-derived CDR1 and CDR2 are MNHNS and SASEGT. The CDR3 sequence: CASIGLLSTGELFF. The CDR3 DNA reads as TGTGCCAGCATCGGTCTCCTAAGCACCGGGGAGCTGTTTTTT.

The genes are TRBV4-2 and TRBJ1-1; D is undetermined. V dropped 0 bases and J dropped 0 bases, with 8 bases sitting between them. The germline gives CDR1 LGHNA, CDR2 YNFKEQ. This CDR3 has 15 residues. CDR3 in DNA: TGTGCCAGCAGCCAAGAGCGTTTAGTGAACACTGAAGCTTTCTTT. Translated: CASSQERLVNTEAFF.

In this sample, this clone turned up once. This chain uses TRBV7-9 with TRBJ1-1; a weak D match, TRBD1 (6 bases). This CDR3 spans 16 amino acids. Germline CDR1 reads SEHNR; CDR2 reads FQNEAQ (reference sequence). Trimming shortened V by 1 base and J by 0 bases, and 12 bases separated the two germline ends. In nucleotides, the CDR3 is TGTGCCAGCAGCTTAGGCGGACAGTACATGAACACTGAAGCTTTCTTT. Amino acids: CASSLGGQYMNTEAFF.

The chain recombines TRBV5-1 with TRBJ2-1, with TRBD1 matching over 9 bases. The J segment lost 0 bases and the V segment lost 5 bases, leaving 12 bases of the junction unmatched. Germline CDR1 SGHRS, CDR2 YFSETQ. The length of the CDR3 is 18 residues. CDR3 nucleotide sequence: TGCGCCAGCAGGGGGCTGGGGACAGGGCTAAGCTCCTACAATGAGCAGTTCTTC. Protein product: CASRGLGTGLSSYNEQFF.

This chain connects TRBV6-1 to TRBJ2-6; D gene unclear. Trimming pared 3 bases from V and 4 bases from J, leaving 16 bases between. CDR1 and CDR2 (germline): MNHNS, SASEGT. The CDR3 is made up of 17 amino acids. The CDR3 protein is CASSESVYRAGANVLTF. CDR3 sequence (DNA): TGTGCCAGCAGTGAGAGTGTATACAGAGCCGGGGCCAACGTCCTGACTTTC.

This clone was seen a few times. The V call is TRBV27, the J call TRBJ1-4; D is undetermined. CDR1 is MNHEY, CDR2 SMNVEV, per germline (reference sequence). The CDR3 runs to 14 residues. Deletions cut 2 bases from V and 8 bases from J, with 12 bases between. The DNA for the CDR3 is TGTGCCAGCAGTTTAGTGCGGGGTGGCGAAAAACTGTTTTTT. It yields the protein CASSLVRGGEKLFF.

J is TRBJ2-7 and V is TRBV29-1; 11 bases are shared with TRBD2. Germline V gene lookup returns CDR1 SQVTM and CDR2 ANQGSEA. This CDR3 comprises 16 residues. V dropped 3 bases and J dropped 1; count of bases not matched to a gene: 8. The CDR3 nucleotides read TGCAGCGTTGAGTTTACTAGCGGGAGTGCGTCCTACGAGCAGTACTTC. Its protein is CSVEFTSGSASYEQYF.

J is TRBJ2-1 and V is TRBV5-4, with 10 bases aligning to TRBD2. Germline assignment: CDR1 SGHNT and CDR2 YYREEE (reference sequence). This CDR3 is 18 amino acids long. Trimming took 4 bases from V and 2 from J; bases not matched to a gene: 12. DNA of the CDR3: TGTGCCAGCAGCCGGAGGGACGGAAGCGGGAGGGCCTACAATGAGCAGTTCTTC. This gives the protein CASSRRDGSGRAYNEQFF.

The chain is built from TRBV28 and TRBJ2-3, with 9 bases identical to TRBD2. This CDR3 comprises 16 residues. Germline lookup yields CDR1 MDHEN and CDR2 SYDVKM. J was trimmed by 0 bases and V by 6 bases; bases with no gene match: 7. DNA of the CDR3: TGTGCCAGCAGGGGAACTAGCGGGTTTAGCACAGATACGCAGTATTTT. The encoded protein is CASRGTSGFSTDTQYF.